The next 19 T cell receptor beta chains were all read from a single sample in a study of vaccination effects on CD4 cells after COVID-19. Investigators separated out CD4+ T cells once around eleven days of culture had passed. Clones were sequenced by immunoSEQ multiplex PCR, and TCRdb holds only the in-frame ones, with some missing. The sample includes around 50,000 clones, 76% of them seen just once. These receptors' targets are unknown. Sequencing used CD4+ T cells from PBMCs cultured without peptide, obtained before COVID-19 vaccination. These receptors originate from a human donor who had a prior SARS-CoV-2 infection.

V and J are TRBV18 and TRBJ2-7; 7 bases align to TRBD1. The ends lost 6 bases at V and 2 bases at J; junction bases unmatched: 10. CDR3 length: 15 residues. Germline CDR1 and CDR2: KGHSH and LQKENI. CDR3 in amino acids: CASSFTGTAAYEQYF. In DNA form, the CDR3 reads TGTGCCAGCTCGTTCACCGGGACAGCAGCCTACGAGCAGTACTTC. The full variable domain, with the rest looked up from reference TRBV18 and TRBJ2-7, is NAGVMQNPRHLVRRRGQEARLRCSPMKGHSHVYWYRQLPEEGLKFMVYLQKENIIDESGMPKERFSAEFPKEGPSILRIQQVVRGDSAAYFCASSFTGTAAYEQYFGPGTRLTVT.

J is TRBJ2-7 and V is TRBV6-5, with 7 bases fitting TRBD1. The ends lost 6 bases at V and 2 bases at J; junction bases unmatched: 7. Germline values: CDR1 MNHEY, CDR2 SVGAGI. The CDR3 runs to 14 residues. DNA for the CDR3: TGTGCCAGCAGCCTAGGGGGCTCTGCCTACGAGCAGTACTTC. Amino acid sequence: CASSLGGSAYEQYF.

This chain links TRBV6-1 with TRBJ1-2; 7 bases map to TRBD1. This CDR3 has 15 residues. The V gene's germline CDR1 is MNHNS and CDR2 SASEGT. With 2 bases clipped from V and 7 bases from J, the junction kept 10 bases outside the gene matches. The CDR3 sequence is CASSELPRGLGGYTF. The CDR3 bases are TGTGCCAGCAGTGAACTCCCGAGGGGGCTGGGTGGCTACACCTTC.

The chain recombines TRBV4-2 with TRBJ2-5, with TRBD2 matching 8 bases. CDR1 LGHNA and CDR2 YNFKEQ come from the germline V gene. J lost 4 bases, V lost 1 base, and 8 bases had no gene match. This CDR3 has 16 amino acids. CDR3 region: CASSQVEREFRETQYF. For the CDR3, the DNA is TGTGCCAGCAGCCAAGTGGAGCGGGAGTTTCGAGAGACCCAGTACTTC.

The chain carries TRBV16 and TRBJ1-6; a weak D match, TRBD1 (6 bases). This CDR3 spans 16 amino acids. Per the germline V gene, CDR1 is KGHSY and CDR2 is FQNENV. V lost 4 bases, J lost 9 bases, and 19 bases lay in between. The CDR3 nucleotides are TGTGCCAGCAGCCCCCCGGTGAGGGGGGGCGGTTCACCCCTCCACTTT. Encoded protein: CASSPPVRGGGSPLHF.

This clone was observed a handful of times. The rearrangement links TRBV6-5 to TRBJ1-2; D may be TRBD1 (5 bases). Germline CDR1 is MNHEY and CDR2 is SVGAGI. The CDR3 consists of 15 residues. V lost 8 bases and J lost 8, with 24 bases in between. The CDR3 coding sequence is TGTGCCAGCTGTTCCTGGGACCGCCTAAGGGGCGGCTACACCTTC. As protein: CASCSWDRLRGGYTF.

This chain connects TRBV5-1 to TRBJ2-3, with D uncertain. The CDR3 extends over 14 amino acids. CDR1 and CDR2 from the germline V gene are SGHRS and YFSETQ. Trimming cost V 0 bases and J 2 bases, with 7 bases left between them. The CDR3: CASSLDLNTDTQYF. The CDR3 nucleotides are TGCGCCAGCAGCTTGGATCTTAACACAGATACGCAGTATTTT.

V gene TRBV30 combines with J gene TRBJ1-4; tentative D call: TRBD1 (5 bases). The CDR3 sequence is 13 residues long. Trimming took off 5 bases at V and 7 bases at J, with 14 bases between the two ends. Germline lookup yields CDR1 GTSNPN and CDR2 SVGIG (reference sequence). CDR3 in amino acids: CAWSGGVVEKLFF. In DNA form, the CDR3 reads TGTGCCTGGTCGGGGGGGGTTGTTGAAAAACTGTTTTTT.

The V call is TRBV2, the J call TRBJ2-5, with D possibly being TRBD2 (6 bases). V shed 2 bases and J shed 6 bases, with 13 bases lying between them. The germline CDR1 and CDR2 sequences are SNHLY and FYNNEI. The CDR3 spans 14 residues. The CDR3 here is CASSEISGAQTQYF. For the CDR3, the DNA is TGTGCCAGCAGTGAAATCTCGGGAGCTCAGACCCAGTACTTC. The full variable domain, with the rest looked up from reference TRBV2 and TRBJ2-5, is EPEVTQTPSHQVTQMGQEVILRCVPISNHLYFYWYRQILGQKVEFLVSFYNNEISEKSEIFDDQFSVERPDGSNFTLKIRSTKLEDSAMYFCASSEISGAQTQYFGPGTRLLVL.

The chain is built from TRBV3-1 (or the pseudogene TRBV3-2) and TRBJ2-1; a weak D match, TRBD2 (6 bases). Between the trimmed V and J ends, which lost 4 bases and 0 bases, there was a span of 10 bases. The CDR3 length is 15 residues. Per the germline V gene, CDR1 is LGHDT and CDR2 is YNNKEL (reference sequence). The CDR3 DNA is TGTGCCAGCAGCCGAGACGGGAGCTCCTACAATGAGCAGTTCTTC. Its translation is CASSRDGSSYNEQFF.

V is TRBV3-1 (or the pseudogene TRBV3-2) and J is TRBJ2-5, with 14 bases fitting TRBD2. The germline CDR1 and CDR2 sequences are LGHDT and YNNKEL (reference sequence). CDR3 size: 16 residues. V was pared by 2 bases and J by 4 bases, with 3 bases of the junction left unmatched. CDR3 in amino acids: CASSQTGLAGVETQYF. Here the CDR3 DNA reads TGTGCCAGCAGCCAAACGGGACTAGCGGGAGTAGAGACCCAGTACTTC.

The rearrangement links TRBV6-5 to TRBJ1-2; 7 positions agree with TRBD1. V gave up 6 bases and J gave up 2 bases; unmatched junction bases: 3. CDR1 is MNHEY, CDR2 SVGAGI, per germline. The CDR3 is made up of 13 amino acids. The CDR3 region has the DNA TGTGCCAGCAGCTCGACAGGGAACTATGGCTACACCTTC. It is translated as CASSSTGNYGYTF.

This rearrangement joins TRBV4-2 to TRBJ1-3, with TRBD1 matching over 7 bases. The CDR3 contains 15 residues. Germline V gene lookup returns CDR1 LGHNA and CDR2 YNFKEQ. The junction had 7 bases not matched to a gene; V was cut back by 5 bases and J by 3 bases. CDR3 protein: CASSTETGSGNTIYF. The CDR3 region has the DNA TGTGCCAGCAGCACCGAGACAGGGAGTGGAAACACCATATATTTT.

CDR3 coding DNA: TGTGCCAGCAGCCAAGTGCGGGGACGGTCGAACACCGGGGAGCTGTTTTTT. It specifies CASSQVRGRSNTGELFF. This chain connects TRBV3-1 (or the pseudogene TRBV3-2) to TRBJ2-2, with D possibly matching TRBD2 (6 bases). Germline CDR1 is LGHDT and CDR2 is YNNKEL (reference sequence). V shed 1 base and J shed 0 bases, with 12 bases lying between them. The CDR3 has 17 residues.

The gene calls are TRBV7-9 and TRBJ2-6, with 9 bases that match TRBD1. The V and J ends lost 5 bases and 0 bases, in that order; junction bases with no gene match: 5. Per germline, CDR1 SEHNR and CDR2 FQNEAQ (reference sequence). The CDR3 covers 17 residues. CDR3 bases: TGTGCCAGCAGCGCGGGACAGGGTCGCTCTGGGGCCAACGTCCTGACTTTC. Protein product: CASSAGQGRSGANVLTF. The whole variable domain, remainder taken from reference TRBV7-9 and TRBJ2-6, is DTGVSQNPRHKITKRGQNVTFRCDPISEHNRLYWYRQTLGQGPEFLTYFQNEAQLEKSRLLSDRFSAERPKGSFSTLEIQRTEQGDSAMYLCASSAGQGRSGANVLTFGAGSRLTVL.

The chain's CDR3 is CASSTEGGEQYF. The CDR3 nucleotides read TGTGCCAGCAGCACAGAGGGGGGCGAGCAGTACTTC. The chain links TRBV9 to TRBJ2-7, with D possibly called TRBD1 or TRBD2 (6 bases each). CDR3 size: 12 residues. V was pared by 4 bases and J by 6 bases, with 11 bases between. Germline V CDR1 and CDR2: SGDLS, YYNGEE.

The DNA for the CDR3 is TGTGCCAGCAGTTTTGCAGGGGCGGGGGAGCAGTACTTC. Translation gives CASSFAGAGEQYF. V is TRBV2 and J is TRBJ2-7; either TRBD1 or TRBD2 may supply D (6 bases each). The CDR3 runs 13 residues. With 5 bases removed from V and 7 bases from J, the gap between germline ends came to 15 bases. Germline CDR1 SNHLY, CDR2 FYNNEI.

This clone occurred a few times. The chain employs TRBV2 and TRBJ1-6, with D possibly TRBD1 on 5 matching bases. This CDR3 region has 15 residues. Germline CDR1 is SNHLY and CDR2 is FYNNEI. V was pared by 6 bases and J by 7 bases, with 16 bases between. The CDR3 reads CASSWNQGRNSPLHF. As DNA, the CDR3 is TGTGCCAGCAGCTGGAATCAGGGTCGAAATTCACCCCTCCACTTT.

The V gene is TRBV15, the J gene TRBJ2-7, with D tentatively TRBD2 (5 bases). This CDR3 has 15 amino acids. Trimming took 5 bases from V and 4 from J, leaving 18 bases between them. The germline gives CDR1 LNHNV, CDR2 YYDKDF (reference sequence). Here the CDR3 DNA reads TGTGCCACCAGCCCGCAACCGGGATCCCGATACGAGCAGTACTTC. It specifies CATSPQPGSRYEQYF.